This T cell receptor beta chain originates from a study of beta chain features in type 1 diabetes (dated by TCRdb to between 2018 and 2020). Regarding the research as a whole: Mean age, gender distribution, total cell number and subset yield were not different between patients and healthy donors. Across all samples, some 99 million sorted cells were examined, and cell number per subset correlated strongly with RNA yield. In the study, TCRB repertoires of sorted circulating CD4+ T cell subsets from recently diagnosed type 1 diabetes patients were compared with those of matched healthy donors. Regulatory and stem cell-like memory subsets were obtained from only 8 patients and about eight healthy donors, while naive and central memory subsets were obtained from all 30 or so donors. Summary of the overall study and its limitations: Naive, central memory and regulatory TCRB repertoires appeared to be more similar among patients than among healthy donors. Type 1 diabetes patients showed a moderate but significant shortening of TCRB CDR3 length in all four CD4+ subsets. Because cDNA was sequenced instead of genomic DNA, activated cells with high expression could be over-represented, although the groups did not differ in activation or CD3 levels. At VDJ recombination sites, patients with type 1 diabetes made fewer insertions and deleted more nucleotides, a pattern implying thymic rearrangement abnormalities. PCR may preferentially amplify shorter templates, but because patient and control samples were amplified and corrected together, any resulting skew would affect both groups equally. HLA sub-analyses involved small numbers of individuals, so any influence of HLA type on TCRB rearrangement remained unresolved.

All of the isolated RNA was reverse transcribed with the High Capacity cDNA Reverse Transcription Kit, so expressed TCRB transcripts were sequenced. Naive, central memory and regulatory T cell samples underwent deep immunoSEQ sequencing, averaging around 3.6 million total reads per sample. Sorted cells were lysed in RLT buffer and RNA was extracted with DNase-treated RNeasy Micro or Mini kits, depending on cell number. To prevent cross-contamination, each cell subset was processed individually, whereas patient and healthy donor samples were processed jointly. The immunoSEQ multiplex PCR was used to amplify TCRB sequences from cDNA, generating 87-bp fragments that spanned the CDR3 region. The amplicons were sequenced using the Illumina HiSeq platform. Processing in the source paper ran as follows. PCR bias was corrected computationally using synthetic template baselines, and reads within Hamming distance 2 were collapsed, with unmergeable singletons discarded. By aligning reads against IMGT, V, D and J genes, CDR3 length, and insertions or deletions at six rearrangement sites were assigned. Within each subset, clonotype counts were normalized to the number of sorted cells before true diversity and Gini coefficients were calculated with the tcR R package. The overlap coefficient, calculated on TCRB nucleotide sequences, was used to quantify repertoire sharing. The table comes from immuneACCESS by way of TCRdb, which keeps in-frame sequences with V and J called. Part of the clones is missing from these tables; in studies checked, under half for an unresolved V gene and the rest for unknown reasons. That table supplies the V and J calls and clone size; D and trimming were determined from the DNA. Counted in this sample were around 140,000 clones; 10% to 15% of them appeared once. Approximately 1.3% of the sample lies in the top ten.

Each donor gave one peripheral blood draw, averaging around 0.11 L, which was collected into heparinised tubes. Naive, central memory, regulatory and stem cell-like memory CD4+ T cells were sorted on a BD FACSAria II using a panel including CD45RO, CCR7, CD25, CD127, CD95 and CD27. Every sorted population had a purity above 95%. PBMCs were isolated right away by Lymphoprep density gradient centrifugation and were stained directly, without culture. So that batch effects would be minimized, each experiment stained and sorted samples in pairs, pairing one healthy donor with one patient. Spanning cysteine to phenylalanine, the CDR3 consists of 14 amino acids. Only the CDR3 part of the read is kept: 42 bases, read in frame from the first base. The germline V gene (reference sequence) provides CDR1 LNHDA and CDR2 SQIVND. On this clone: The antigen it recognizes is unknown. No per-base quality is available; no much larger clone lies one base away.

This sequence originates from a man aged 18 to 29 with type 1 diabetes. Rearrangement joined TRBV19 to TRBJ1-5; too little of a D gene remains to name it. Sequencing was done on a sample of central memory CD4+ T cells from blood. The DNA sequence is TGTGCTTCGAAGTCCGGGTTTTTGGGTCAGCCCCAGCATTTT. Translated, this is CASKSGFLGQPQHF.